The rows below give T cell receptor beta chains drawn from one sample of a study of blood T cell repertoires in COVID-19. Produced via immunoSEQ multiplex PCR; TCRdb's table is partial and in-frame only. The sample shows over 250,000 clones, approximately 90% of them seen only once. The sequenced sample consisted of PBMCs or T cells enriched from blood (not recorded which). Receptors originate from a woman under 30 who had recovered from COVID-19. CDR3s include the opening cysteine and the closing phenylalanine or tryptophan. Fields, in order: J gene, V gene, clone size, CDR3 length, D gene, CDR3 DNA, CDR3 protein. D genes are given only for firm matches. The size of a clone is reported for some rows only, either as once, few or many, or as a class for expanded clones.

j_gene: TRBJ1-5; v_gene: TRBV27; abundance: .; len: 16; d_gene: .; CDR3nt: TGTGCCAGCAGTCCCTCCTATGGGGAGAGCAATCAGCCCCAGCATTTT; CDR3aa: CASSPSYGESNQPQHF
j_gene: TRBJ1-5; v_gene: TRBV6-4; abundance: once; len: 13; d_gene: .; CDR3nt: TGTGCCAGCAGGAGGGTCCAGGGGCAGCCCCAGCATTTT; CDR3aa: CASRRVQGQPQHF
j_gene: TRBJ1-1; v_gene: TRBV5-5; abundance: .; len: 15; d_gene: TRBD1; CDR3nt: TGTGCCAGCAGCTTGATGACAGGGGGCGTCACTGAAGCTTTCTTT; CDR3aa: CASSLMTGGVTEAFF
j_gene: TRBJ2-3; v_gene: TRBV25-1; abundance: .; len: 16; d_gene: TRBD2; CDR3nt: TGTGCCAGCAGTGAATTACCGGGACTAGCTGGAGATACGCAGTATTTT; CDR3aa: CASSELPGLAGDTQYF
j_gene: TRBJ2-5; v_gene: TRBV28; abundance: .; len: 17; d_gene: .; CDR3nt: TGTGCCAGCAGTTGGGGCGGTGGCTACGGTAGGAGAGAGACCCAGTACTTC; CDR3aa: CASSWGGGYGRRETQYF
j_gene: TRBJ2-7; v_gene: TRBV6-6; abundance: .; len: 16; d_gene: TRBD1; CDR3nt: TGTGCCAGCAGTTACATCCCAGGGACAGGGACCCACGAGCAGTACTTC; CDR3aa: CASSYIPGTGTHEQYF
j_gene: TRBJ2-7; v_gene: TRBV11-2; abundance: .; len: 18; d_gene: .; CDR3nt: TGTGCCAGCAGCTTAAACGGTTTGGGAGCGGGCCAACAATACGAGCAGTACTTC; CDR3aa: CASSLNGLGAGQQYEQYF
j_gene: TRBJ2-7; v_gene: TRBV29-1; abundance: .; len: 14; d_gene: TRBD1; CDR3nt: TGCAGCGTTGATGGCGGGACAGGCTTCTACGAGCAGTACTTC; CDR3aa: CSVDGGTGFYEQYF
j_gene: TRBJ2-2; v_gene: TRBV7-8; abundance: .; len: 17; d_gene: TRBD1; CDR3nt: TGTGCCAGCAGCTTACGGCCTTACAGGGGTGGCACCGGGGAGCTGTTTTTT; CDR3aa: CASSLRPYRGGTGELFF
j_gene: TRBJ1-6; v_gene: TRBV2; abundance: .; len: 13; d_gene: .; CDR3nt: TGTGCCAGCAGTGGGCAGTTGAATTCACCCCTCCACTTT; CDR3aa: CASSGQLNSPLHF
j_gene: TRBJ2-4; v_gene: TRBV5-5; abundance: .; len: 13; d_gene: .; CDR3nt: TGTGCCAGCAGCCAATTACCGGGGGACATTCAGTACTTC; CDR3aa: CASSQLPGDIQYF
j_gene: TRBJ1-2; v_gene: TRBV30; abundance: .; len: 14; d_gene: .; CDR3nt: TGTGCCTGGTTGTATCCCGGGGACACCTATGGCTACACCTTC; CDR3aa: CAWLYPGDTYGYTF
j_gene: TRBJ2-7; v_gene: TRBV4-2; abundance: .; len: 18; d_gene: .; CDR3nt: TGTGCCAGCAGCCAAGGGGCCCCTTGGTTCGACACAACCTACGAGCAGTACTTC; CDR3aa: CASSQGAPWFDTTYEQYF
j_gene: TRBJ1-5; v_gene: TRBV28; abundance: .; len: 15; d_gene: .; CDR3nt: TGTGCCAGCAGTTTATTGTGGGGCGGCAATCAGCCCCAGCATTTT; CDR3aa: CASSLLWGGNQPQHF
j_gene: TRBJ2-3; v_gene: TRBV6-4; abundance: .; len: 16; d_gene: TRBD2; CDR3nt: TGTGCCAGCAGCCGGGACTACCGAACTAGCACAGATACGCAGTATTTT; CDR3aa: CASSRDYRTSTDTQYF
j_gene: TRBJ2-1; v_gene: TRBV4-1; abundance: .; len: 17; d_gene: .; CDR3nt: TGCGCCAGCAGCCTCTCCACGAGACTAGGAAGAACCAATGAGCAGTTCTTC; CDR3aa: CASSLSTRLGRTNEQFF
j_gene: TRBJ2-2; v_gene: TRBV27; abundance: .; len: 15; d_gene: .; CDR3nt: TGTGCCAGCAGTTTATCGCAGGGCAACACCGGGGAGCTGTTTTTT; CDR3aa: CASSLSQGNTGELFF
j_gene: TRBJ1-1; v_gene: TRBV4-2; abundance: .; len: 16; d_gene: .; CDR3nt: TGTGCCAGCAGCCAAGAGGTGGCGGAGATTGGCACTGAAGCTTTCTTT; CDR3aa: CASSQEVAEIGTEAFF
j_gene: TRBJ1-2; v_gene: TRBV6-8; abundance: .; len: 14; d_gene: TRBD1; CDR3nt: TGTGCCAGCAGTGACAGGGGTACGAGGGGCGGCTACACCTTC; CDR3aa: CASSDRGTRGGYTF
j_gene: TRBJ2-3; v_gene: TRBV5-8; abundance: few; len: 16; d_gene: TRBD1; CDR3nt: TGTGCCAGCAGTCGGGGACAGGTGTTTAGCACAGATACGCAGTATTTT; CDR3aa: CASSRGQVFSTDTQYF
j_gene: TRBJ1-5; v_gene: TRBV5-5; abundance: .; len: 15; d_gene: .; CDR3nt: TGTGCCAGCAACAGAGGAGCAGGGCCGAATCAGCCCCAGCATTTT; CDR3aa: CASNRGAGPNQPQHF
j_gene: TRBJ2-1; v_gene: TRBV28; abundance: .; len: 16; d_gene: TRBD2; CDR3nt: TGTGCCAGCACCTCCTTGGGGACTAGCGGGAAGAATGAGCAGTTCTTC; CDR3aa: CASTSLGTSGKNEQFF
j_gene: TRBJ1-2; v_gene: TRBV9; abundance: .; len: 13; d_gene: TRBD1; CDR3nt: TGTGCCAGCAGCCCCTTAACTCGGACAGGGGGAACCTTC; CDR3aa: CASSPLTRTGGTF
j_gene: TRBJ2-3; v_gene: TRBV27; abundance: once; len: 14; d_gene: .; CDR3nt: TGTGCCAGCAGCCCCGCCGGGAGCACAGATACGCAGTATTTT; CDR3aa: CASSPAGSTDTQYF
j_gene: TRBJ1-1; v_gene: TRBV21-1; abundance: .; len: 17; d_gene: .; CDR3nt: TGTGCCAGCAGCAAATTAAACGTTGTCAGGGCACCGACCGAAGCTTTCTTT; CDR3aa: CASSKLNVVRAPTEAFF
j_gene: TRBJ1-1; v_gene: TRBV28; abundance: .; len: 15; d_gene: TRBD1; CDR3nt: TGTGCCAGCAGTCCCTCGGGACAGGGGAACACTGAAGCTTTCTTT; CDR3aa: CASSPSGQGNTEAFF
j_gene: TRBJ1-2; v_gene: TRBV28; abundance: .; len: 13; d_gene: TRBD1; CDR3nt: TGTGCCAGCAGTAGGACAGGGGTTGCTGGCTACACCTTC; CDR3aa: CASSRTGVAGYTF
j_gene: TRBJ2-2; v_gene: TRBV28; abundance: .; len: 18; d_gene: TRBD2; CDR3nt: TGTGCCAGCAGTTTATCGGGCGGGGGGGCTCCGGACACCGGGGAGCTGTTTTTT; CDR3aa: CASSLSGGGAPDTGELFF
j_gene: TRBJ2-5; v_gene: TRBV9; abundance: .; len: 13; d_gene: .; CDR3nt: TGTGCCAGCAGCGTAAACGCAGGGGAGACCCAGTACTTC; CDR3aa: CASSVNAGETQYF
j_gene: TRBJ2-7; v_gene: TRBV28; abundance: .; len: 16; d_gene: TRBD1; CDR3nt: TGTGCCAGCAGTTCGCAGGGGGCGAGGAGCTCCTACGAGCAGTACTTC; CDR3aa: CASSSQGARSSYEQYF
j_gene: TRBJ2-7; v_gene: TRBV9; abundance: .; len: 15; d_gene: .; CDR3nt: TGTGCCAGCAGCACCAGCCCGCAGGTGTTGTACGAGCAGTACTTC; CDR3aa: CASSTSPQVLYEQYF
j_gene: TRBJ2-3; v_gene: TRBV15; abundance: few; len: 15; d_gene: TRBD1; CDR3nt: TGTGCCACCAATCCGGGACAGGGGGAAACAGATACGCAGTATTTT; CDR3aa: CATNPGQGETDTQYF
j_gene: TRBJ1-6; v_gene: TRBV27; abundance: .; len: 17; d_gene: .; CDR3nt: TGTGCCAGCAGTTTAGTTTCCCAGAACTCCTATAATTCACCCCTCCACTTT; CDR3aa: CASSLVSQNSYNSPLHF
j_gene: TRBJ2-2; v_gene: TRBV6-5; abundance: .; len: 15; d_gene: TRBD1; CDR3nt: TGTGCCAGCAGCAGGGACAGGGAGTTATCCGGGGAGCTGTTTTTT; CDR3aa: CASSRDRELSGELFF
j_gene: TRBJ1-5; v_gene: TRBV30; abundance: .; len: 13; d_gene: .; CDR3nt: TGTGCCTGGACCCCCGGCTCCGGAGTGCCCCAGCATTTT; CDR3aa: CAWTPGSGVPQHF
j_gene: TRBJ1-2; v_gene: TRBV29-1; abundance: once; len: 12; d_gene: .; CDR3nt: TGCAGCGTTGGGACAGAAAACTATGGCTACACCTTC; CDR3aa: CSVGTENYGYTF
j_gene: TRBJ1-1; v_gene: TRBV2; abundance: .; len: 14; d_gene: .; CDR3nt: TGTGCCAGCAGGGCTCCTCTTATGAACACTGAAGCTTTCTTT; CDR3aa: CASRAPLMNTEAFF
j_gene: TRBJ2-7; v_gene: TRBV11-2; abundance: .; len: 13; d_gene: TRBD1; CDR3nt: TGTGCCAGCAGCTTACAGGGGGCGCTGGAGCAGTACTTC; CDR3aa: CASSLQGALEQYF
j_gene: TRBJ2-7; v_gene: TRBV28; abundance: .; len: 16; d_gene: .; CDR3nt: TGTGCCAGCAGTGCCCCGGGGGAGAGGGGCTCCTACGAGCAGTACTTC; CDR3aa: CASSAPGERGSYEQYF
j_gene: TRBJ2-1; v_gene: TRBV20-1; abundance: .; len: 11; d_gene: .; CDR3nt: TGCAGTGCTAGCGTTCCTAATGAGCAGTTCTTC; CDR3aa: CSASVPNEQFF
j_gene: TRBJ1-1; v_gene: TRBV5-1; abundance: .; len: 15; d_gene: TRBD1; CDR3nt: TGCGCCAGCAGCGGGGGACAGAGTCCCTCCACTGAAGCTTTCTTT; CDR3aa: CASSGGQSPSTEAFF
j_gene: TRBJ2-7; v_gene: TRBV5-1; abundance: .; len: 16; d_gene: .; CDR3nt: TGCGCCAGCAGCTTGGGGTCGCAGGCCCAAACCTACGAGCAGTACTTC; CDR3aa: CASSLGSQAQTYEQYF
j_gene: TRBJ2-3; v_gene: TRBV18; abundance: .; len: 19; d_gene: TRBD2; CDR3nt: TGTGCCAGCTCCTCCCGGACTAGCGGGGGCCTCCGGACCACAGATACGCAGTATTTT; CDR3aa: CASSSRTSGGLRTTDTQYF
j_gene: TRBJ1-5; v_gene: TRBV7-9; abundance: .; len: 14; d_gene: .; CDR3nt: TGTGCCAGCAGCTTAGATTGGGGAGTCCAGCCCCAGCATTTT; CDR3aa: CASSLDWGVQPQHF
j_gene: TRBJ2-2; v_gene: TRBV7-6; abundance: .; len: 17; d_gene: .; CDR3nt: TGTGCCAGCAGCTTAAACCCGGGACTCCGTCCGACCGGGGAGCTGTTTTTT; CDR3aa: CASSLNPGLRPTGELFF
j_gene: TRBJ1-1; v_gene: TRBV28; abundance: .; len: 16; d_gene: .; CDR3nt: TGTGCCAGCAGTTTATTTGAACCGGTCTTGGGAGCTGAAGCTTTCTTT; CDR3aa: CASSLFEPVLGAEAFF
j_gene: TRBJ1-2; v_gene: TRBV18; abundance: .; len: 13; d_gene: .; CDR3nt: TGTGCCAGCTCACCACCGTCAATCTATGGCTACACCTTC; CDR3aa: CASSPPSIYGYTF
j_gene: TRBJ1-4; v_gene: TRBV5-4; abundance: .; len: 17; d_gene: TRBD1; CDR3nt: TGTGCCAGCAGCGGGACAGGGGTCCAAGGGAAGGTTGAAAAACTGTTTTTT; CDR3aa: CASSGTGVQGKVEKLFF